The next 27 T cell receptor beta chains were all read from a single sample in a study of read filtering for tumor transcriptome and immune sequencing. The library was built from around 380 ng RNA with molecular barcoded adaptors for alpha/delta and beta/gamma chains. TCRdb reanalysed the reads using MiXCR and keeps one entry per CDR3 protein. The sample contains 90,000 or so distinct CDR3 sequences, about a fifth of which appear only once. The sequencing sample was made of a population of CD138-negative cells sorted from bone marrow. The receptor set was obtained from a donor at least 40 years old with multiple myeloma.

This clonotype was recorded a few times. The rearrangement uses TRBV11-2 and TRBJ2-1; the D gene could be TRBD1 or TRBD2 (5 bases each). The V end was cut by 4 bases, the J end by 4 bases, with 14 bases between. Germline loops: CDR1 SGHAT, CDR2 FQNNGV. This CDR3 is 15 amino acids long. The DNA of the CDR3 is TGTGCCAGCAGCTGGGGACGGAAGGGTTACAATGAGCAGTTCTTC. Translation gives CASSWGRKGYNEQFF. Combining the CDR3 with reference TRBV11-2 and TRBJ2-1 gives the whole variable domain EAGVAQSPRYKIIEKRQSVAFWCNPISGHATLYWYQQILGQGPKLLIQFQNNGVVDDSQLPKDRFSAERLKGVDSTLKIQPAKLEDSAVYLCASSWGRKGYNEQFFGPGTRLTVL.

This clonotype came up a few times. The chain links TRBV19 to TRBJ1-3; D is undetermined. CDR3 length: 15 residues. Germline V gives CDR1 LNHDA, CDR2 SQIVND (reference sequence). V dropped 6 bases and J dropped 0 bases, with 12 bases sitting between them. The CDR3 DNA is TGTGCCAGTAGCCGGGAGGCTTTCTCTGGAAACACCATATATTTT. Translation: CASSREAFSGNTIYF.

This clonotype was seen more than once but under ten times. The chain recombines TRBV6-1 with TRBJ2-7; no clear D. V shed 4 bases and J shed 4 bases, with 8 bases lying between them. CDR1 MNHNS and CDR2 SASEGT come from the germline V gene. The CDR3 is 12 amino acids. This chain's CDR3 is CASSGFMYEQYF. CDR3 bases: TGTGCCAGCAGTGGCTTCATGTACGAGCAGTACTTC.

This clonotype was detected many times. V gene TRBV6-5 combines with J gene TRBJ2-2, with D hard to call. The CDR3 runs 13 residues. Deletions cut 11 bases from V and 0 bases from J, with 10 bases between. Germline assignment: CDR1 MNHEY and CDR2 SVGAGI. CDR3 loop: CAVLAANTGELFF. DNA for the CDR3: TGTGCCGTATTGGCGGCGAACACCGGGGAGCTGTTTTTT.

This clonotype was seen repeatedly, ten times or more. This sequence joins TRBV28 and TRBJ2-7; either TRBD1 or TRBD2 may fit D (5 bases each). The germline V gene encodes CDR1 MDHEN and CDR2 SYDVKM. The V gene lost 5 bases and the J gene lost 3 bases, with 14 bases spanning the gap. The CDR3 consists of 14 residues. DNA for the CDR3: TGTGCCAGCAGTATGGGGGACGCCCGCTACGAGCAGTACTTC. Translated, it gives CASSMGDARYEQYF.

Points on this clonotype: This clone may be a read error of a much larger clone one base away. This rearrangement joins TRBV20-1 to TRBJ2-1; D unresolved. The CDR3 is 14 residues long. CDR1 is DFQATT, CDR2 SNEGSKA, per germline (reference sequence). V lost 5 bases, J lost 2 bases, and 13 bases lay in between. CDR3 DNA sequence: TGCAGTGCTTCGGACGGTCCCCCCTACAATGAGCAGTTCTTC. This translates into CSASDGPPYNEQFF.

This chain uses TRBV3-1 with TRBJ1-1; D is unclear. Trimming removed 3 bases from V and 11 bases from J, with 10 bases in between. Germline V gives CDR1 LGHDT, CDR2 YNNKEL (reference sequence). CDR3 size: 11 residues. The CDR3 reads CASSHSHSAFF. CDR3 DNA sequence: TGTGCCAGCAGCCATTCGCATTCGGCTTTCTTT.

This clonotype was recorded at least ten times. The chain couples TRBV7-2 to TRBJ2-1; 13 bases agree with TRBD2. The trim removed 4 bases at V and 0 bases at J, leaving 9 bases unmatched. CDR3 length equals 19 residues. Germline-derived CDR1 and CDR2 are SGHTA and FQGNSA. CDR3 loop: CASSSRTSGGPSSYNEQFF. The CDR3 region has the DNA TGTGCCAGCAGCTCCCGGACTAGCGGGGGCCCTTCCTCCTACAATGAGCAGTTCTTC.

This clonotype was counted at least ten times. The J gene is TRBJ1-4, the V gene TRBV5-5; D remains ambiguous. Per the germline V gene, CDR1 is SGHKS and CDR2 is YYEKEE (reference sequence). V shed 6 bases and J shed 10 bases, with 13 bases lying between them. The CDR3 covers 12 residues. The CDR3: CASMPPGGKLFF. CDR3 coding DNA: TGTGCCAGCATGCCTCCAGGAGGAAAACTGTTTTTT.

This clonotype was picked up many times. The chain links TRBV29-1 to TRBJ1-1, with D perhaps TRBD1 (5 bases). Germline CDR1 is SQVTM and CDR2 is ANQGSEA. This CDR3 is built from 12 residues. Trimming took 7 bases from V and 0 from J, leaving 9 bases between them. As DNA, the CDR3 is TGCAGCGGACAGACCTTGAACACTGAAGCTTTCTTT. Its protein product is CSGQTLNTEAFF.

In this sample, this clonotype turned up a few times. The chain is built from TRBV3-1 and TRBJ1-4; D call uncertain. The germline V gene has CDR1 LGHDT and CDR2 YNNKEL (reference sequence). The CDR3 has 12 residues. V was cut by 3 bases and J by 11 bases, with 10 bases left in between. This chain's CDR3 is CASSHLPQKLFF. CDR3 coding DNA: TGTGCCAGCAGCCATCTTCCTCAGAAACTGTTTTTT.

This clonotype was counted at least ten times. The CDR3 spells CASSVTSGGDTQYF. CDR3 sequence (DNA): TGTGCCAGCAGCGTAACTAGCGGAGGGGATACGCAGTATTTT. V is TRBV9 and J is TRBJ2-3, with 8 bases aligning to TRBD2. With V trimmed by 1 base and J by 6 bases, 4 bases remained unmatched. Germline loops: CDR1 SGDLS, CDR2 YYNGEE. This CDR3 has 14 residues.

This clonotype came up many times. The chain has TRBV12-3 or TRBV12-4 and TRBJ2-7; TRBD2 is a possible D gene (5 bases). V was clipped by 7 bases and J by 7 bases, with 20 bases between them. The CDR3 loop spans 14 amino acids. CDR3 residues: CASTLSGGLVEQYF. CDR3 DNA sequence: TGTGCCAGCACCCTCTCAGGCGGGTTGGTGGAGCAGTACTTC.

With regard to this clonotype: One end of the junction is discordant with germline, which a read error may explain. The chain couples TRBV28 to TRBJ2-1; 9 nucleotides line up with TRBD1. This CDR3 comprises 16 residues. Germline V lookup: CDR1 MDHEN, CDR2 SYDVKM. CDR3 in amino acids: CASSPTQGAGVNELFF. The CDR3 DNA reads as TGTGCCAGCAGTCCTACACAGGGGGCGGGTGTGAATGAGCTGTTCTTC. The full variable domain, in which reference TRBV28 and TRBJ2-1 provide the parts outside the CDR3, is DVKVTQSSRYLVKRTGEKVFLECVQDMDHENMFWYRQDPGLGLRLIYFSYDVKMKEKGDIPEGYSVSREKKERFSLILESASTNQTSMYLCASSPTQGAGVNELFFGPGTRLTVL.

Ten or more counts support this clonotype. The chain couples TRBV12-3 or TRBV12-4 to TRBJ2-7; D is unclear. The V and J ends lost 5 bases and 1 base respectively, with 15 bases between them. The CDR3 has 15 amino acids. The CDR3 spells CASSPRAAWSYEQYF. As DNA, the CDR3 is TGTGCCAGCAGTCCAAGGGCAGCCTGGTCCTACGAGCAGTACTTC.

The chain recombines TRBV28 with TRBJ2-5; D is perhaps TRBD1 (7 bases). Germline-derived CDR1 and CDR2 are MDHEN and SYDVKM. Trimming took 4 bases from V and 5 from J, leaving 14 bases between them. This CDR3 is 14 amino acids long. In nucleotides, the CDR3 is TGTGCCAGCAGTTCAGGGGGGAGCCTTGAGACCCAGTACTTC. Translating it yields CASSSGGSLETQYF. The variable domain in full, completed from reference TRBV28 and TRBJ2-5, reads DVKVTQSSRYLVKRTGEKVFLECVQDMDHENMFWYRQDPGLGLRLIYFSYDVKMKEKGDIPEGYSVSREKKERFSLILESASTNQTSMYLCASSSGGSLETQYFGPGTRLLVL.

This clonotype was seen many times. The J gene is TRBJ2-3, the V gene TRBV28, with 7 bases matching TRBD2. V lost 1 base and J lost 3; bases outside the gene matches: 4. CDR3 length: 15 amino acids. Per the germline V gene, CDR1 is MDHEN and CDR2 is SYDVKM. The DNA of the CDR3 is TGTGCCAGCAGTTTATATGGCGGGGGTACAGATACGCAGTATTTT. Residues: CASSLYGGGTDTQYF.

This clonotype was picked up a small number of times. This CDR3 reads CASSSGTATYEQYF. CDR3 DNA: TGCGCCAGCAGCTCCGGGACAGCAACCTACGAGCAGTACTTC. The chain uses TRBV5-1 and TRBJ2-7; 7 bases are a match to TRBD1. From germline, CDR1 is SGHRS and CDR2 YFSETQ. V shed 3 bases, J shed 2 bases, and the junction held 5 bases outside the gene matches. The CDR3 length is 14 residues.

As to this clonotype: It may be a read error: a sequence one base away is much more abundant. J is TRBJ2-7 and V is TRBV20-1, with a tentative D call TRBD2 (5 bases). V dropped 5 bases and J dropped 4 bases, with 18 bases sitting between them. This CDR3 has 14 amino acids. CDR1 is DFQATT and CDR2 is SNEGSKA in the germline V gene (reference sequence). CDR3 nucleotide sequence: TGCAGTGCTCCCCCCGGGGTGGGCAGGTACGAGCAGTACTTC. Its translation: CSAPPGVGRYEQYF.

Remarks on this clonotype: A much larger clone is a single base away; this may be a read error. The chain joins TRBV20-1 to TRBJ1-5; no clear D gene. CDR1 is DFQATT, CDR2 SNEGSKA, per germline (reference sequence). The CDR3 extends over 14 amino acids. The CDR3 region is CSGSSAPQGQPQHF. CDR3 bases: TGCAGCGGATCCAGTGCCCCCCAAGGTCAGCCCCAGCATTTT.

As for this clonotype: One base away lies a much larger clone, so this may be a sequencing read error. V usage is TRBV29-1 and J usage is TRBJ1-4; no definite D call. The germline CDR1 and CDR2 sequences are SQVTM and ANQGSEA. The CDR3 extends over 13 amino acids. The CDR3 DNA reads TGCAGCGCCGAAGTCTCAACTCATGAAAAACTGTTTTTT. Translation gives CSAEVSTHEKLFF.

The gene calls are TRBV29-1 and TRBJ2-1, with D possibly matching TRBD2 (5 bases). From germline, CDR1 is SQVTM and CDR2 ANQGSEA. The CDR3 has 14 amino acids. Trimming left V 0 bases short and J 7 bases short, with 13 bases between. For the CDR3, the DNA is TGCAGCGTTGAAGATCTTGAGGGCTTAAATGAGCAGTTCTTC. It yields the protein CSVEDLEGLNEQFF.

This clonotype was recorded a few times. A read error is possible here, since a much larger clone lies one base away. The V gene is TRBV20-1, the J gene TRBJ1-1; D is unresolved. The length of the CDR3 is 14 residues. The germline V and J ends were trimmed by 4 bases and 4 bases, with 16 bases remaining between them. From germline, CDR1 is DFQATT and CDR2 SNEGSKA (reference sequence). In DNA form, the CDR3 reads TGCAGTGCTATTACTAATGTGGTGAGCACTGAAGCTTTCTTT. Amino acids: CSAITNVVSTEAFF.

This clonotype was counted ten times or more. This chain joins TRBV20-1 and TRBJ2-1; possibly TRBD2 for D (5 bases). This CDR3 spans 15 amino acids. CDR1 and CDR2 from the germline V gene are DFQATT and SNEGSKA (reference sequence). Trimming cost V 2 bases and J 0 bases, with 11 bases left between them. CDR3 sequence: CSARTGFSSYNEQFF. DNA of the CDR3: TGCAGTGCTAGAACGGGGTTCAGCTCCTACAATGAGCAGTTCTTC.

This sequence joins TRBV7-8 and TRBJ2-3, with TRBD1 matching 9 bases. The ends lost 5 bases at V and 9 bases at J; junction bases unmatched: 12. CDR3 length: 15 amino acids. Germline values: CDR1 SGHVS, CDR2 FQNEAQ. As DNA, the CDR3 is TGTGCCAGCAGCCCTGAAGGGACAGGGACGGGCACGCAGTATTTT. Its protein is CASSPEGTGTGTQYF.

Only a few counts were recorded for this clonotype. The chain joins TRBV6-5 to TRBJ1-1, with TRBD1 identical over 8 bases. Trimming cost V 6 bases and J 5 bases; bases outside gene matches: 8. This CDR3 spans 14 amino acids. The V gene's germline CDR1 is MNHEY and CDR2 SVGAGI. CDR3: CASSAGTGWTEAFF. As DNA, the CDR3 is TGTGCCAGCAGCGCCGGGACAGGTTGGACTGAAGCTTTCTTT.

This clonotype was seen ten or more times. The chain recombines TRBV11-2 with TRBJ2-3; maybe TRBD2 (6 bases). Trimming took 1 base from V and 4 from J, leaving 12 bases between them. The CDR3 runs to 15 residues. Germline lookup yields CDR1 SGHAT and CDR2 FQNNGV. CDR3: CASSLGLGDADTQYF. DNA of the CDR3: TGTGCCAGCAGCTTAGGACTAGGAGACGCAGATACGCAGTATTTT.